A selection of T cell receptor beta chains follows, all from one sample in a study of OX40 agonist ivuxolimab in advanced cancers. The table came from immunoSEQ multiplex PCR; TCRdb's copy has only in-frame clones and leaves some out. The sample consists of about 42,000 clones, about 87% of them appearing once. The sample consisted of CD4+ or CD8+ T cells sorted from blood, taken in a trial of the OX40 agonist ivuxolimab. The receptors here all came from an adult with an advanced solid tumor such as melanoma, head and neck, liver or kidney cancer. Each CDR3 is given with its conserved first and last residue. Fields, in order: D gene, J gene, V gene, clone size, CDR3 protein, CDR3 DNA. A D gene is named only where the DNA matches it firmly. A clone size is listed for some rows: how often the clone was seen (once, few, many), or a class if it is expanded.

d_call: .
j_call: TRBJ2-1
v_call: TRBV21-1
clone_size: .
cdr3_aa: CASRPQGFRQFF
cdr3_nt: TGTGCCAGCAGGCCTCAAGGGTTCCGGCAGTTCTTC

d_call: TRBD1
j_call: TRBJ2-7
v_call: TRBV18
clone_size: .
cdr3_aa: CASSLGQGAPYEQYF
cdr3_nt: TGTGCCAGCTCACTCGGACAGGGGGCCCCCTACGAGCAGTACTTC

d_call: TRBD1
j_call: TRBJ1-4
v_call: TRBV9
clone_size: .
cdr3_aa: CASSVGRGREKLFF
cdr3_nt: TGTGCCAGCAGCGTAGGCAGGGGGCGCGAAAAACTGTTTTTT

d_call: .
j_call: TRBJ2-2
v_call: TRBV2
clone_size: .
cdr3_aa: CASSGSGTGELFF
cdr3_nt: TGTGCCAGCAGTGGGTCAGGGACCGGGGAGCTGTTTTTT

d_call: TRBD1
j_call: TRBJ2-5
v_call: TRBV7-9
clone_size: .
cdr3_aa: CASSSSPGQGETQYF
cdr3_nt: TGTGCCAGCAGCTCTAGCCCGGGACAGGGAGAGACCCAGTACTTC

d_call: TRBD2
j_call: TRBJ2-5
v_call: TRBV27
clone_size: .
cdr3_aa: CASSLLPPLAGVYWDQETQYF
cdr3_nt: TGTGCCAGCAGTTTATTACCCCCCCTAGCGGGAGTTTATTGGGACCAAGAGACCCAGTACTTC

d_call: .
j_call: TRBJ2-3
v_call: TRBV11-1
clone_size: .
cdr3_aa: CASSSGLIDTQYF
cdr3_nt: TGTGCCAGCAGCTCCGGGCTAATAGATACGCAGTATTTT

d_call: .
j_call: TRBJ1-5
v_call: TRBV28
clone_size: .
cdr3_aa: CASSSYGDRNQPQHF
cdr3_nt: TGTGCCAGCAGTTCCTATGGGGACCGAAATCAGCCCCAGCATTTT

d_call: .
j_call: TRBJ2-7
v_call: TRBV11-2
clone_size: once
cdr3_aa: CASSWGQQFYEQYF
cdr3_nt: TGTGCCAGCAGCTGGGGACAACAGTTCTACGAGCAGTACTTC

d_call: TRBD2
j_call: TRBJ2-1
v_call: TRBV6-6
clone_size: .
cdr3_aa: CATNSGMGEQFF
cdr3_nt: TGTGCCACCAATAGCGGGATGGGTGAGCAGTTCTTC

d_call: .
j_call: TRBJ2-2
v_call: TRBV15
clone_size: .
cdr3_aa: CATSPRSASVGGELFF
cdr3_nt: TGTGCCACCAGCCCCCGTTCCGCCTCAGTCGGCGGGGAGCTGTTTTTT

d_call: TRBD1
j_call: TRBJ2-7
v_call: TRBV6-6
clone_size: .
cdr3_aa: CASSLGQGIYEQYF
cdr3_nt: TGTGCCAGCAGTCTGGGACAGGGAATCTACGAGCAGTACTTC

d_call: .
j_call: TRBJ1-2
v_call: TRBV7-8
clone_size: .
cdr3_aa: CASSLSRGTYGYTF
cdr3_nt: TGTGCCAGCAGCTTAAGCAGGGGAACCTATGGCTACACCTTC

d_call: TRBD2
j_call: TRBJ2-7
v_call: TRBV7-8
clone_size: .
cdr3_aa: CASSQGLAGGGEYF
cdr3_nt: TGTGCCAGCAGCCAGGGACTAGCGGGAGGAGGGGAGTACTTC

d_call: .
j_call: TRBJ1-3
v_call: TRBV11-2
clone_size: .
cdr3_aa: CASSRLPGQGNTIYF
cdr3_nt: TGTGCCAGCAGCCGGCTCCCAGGGCAGGGAAACACCATATATTTT

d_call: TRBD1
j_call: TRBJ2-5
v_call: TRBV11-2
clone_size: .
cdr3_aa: CASSLTGSTETQYF
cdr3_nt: TGTGCCAGCAGCTTGACAGGGAGTACAGAGACCCAGTACTTC

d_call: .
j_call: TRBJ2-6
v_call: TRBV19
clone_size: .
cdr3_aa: CASSTSGGRGSGANVLTF
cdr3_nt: TGTGCCAGTAGTACCTCAGGGGGGCGAGGCTCTGGGGCCAACGTCCTGACTTTC

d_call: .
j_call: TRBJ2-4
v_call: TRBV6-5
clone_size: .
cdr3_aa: CASSSYQGLRNIQYF
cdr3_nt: TGTGCCAGCAGTTCATACCAGGGGCTGAGAAACATTCAGTACTTC

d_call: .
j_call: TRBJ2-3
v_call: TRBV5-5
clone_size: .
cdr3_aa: CASSRSSTSTDTQYF
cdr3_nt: TGTGCCAGCAGCCGGAGCAGCACTAGCACAGATACGCAGTATTTT

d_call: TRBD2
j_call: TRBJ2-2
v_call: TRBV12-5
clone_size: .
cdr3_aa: CASSGLAGGSNTGELFF
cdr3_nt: TGTGCTAGTTCGGGACTAGCGGGAGGATCGAACACCGGGGAGCTGTTTTTT

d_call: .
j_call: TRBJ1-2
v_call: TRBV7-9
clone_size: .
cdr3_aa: CASSQARDTRPTNYGYTF
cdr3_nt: TGTGCCAGCAGCCAAGCCCGGGACACCCGTCCGACTAACTATGGCTACACCTTC

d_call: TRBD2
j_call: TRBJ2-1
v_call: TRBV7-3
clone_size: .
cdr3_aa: CASSSNRGTSHEQFF
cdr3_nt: TGTGCCAGCAGCTCAAATCGGGGGACTAGCCATGAGCAGTTCTTC

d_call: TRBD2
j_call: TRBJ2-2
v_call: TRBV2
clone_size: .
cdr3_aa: CASSAASGSTGELFF
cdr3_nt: TGTGCCAGCAGTGCGGCTAGCGGGAGTACCGGGGAGCTGTTTTTT